The 3 T cell receptor beta chains in this list originate from one sample, sequenced in a study of early T cells in non-severe SARS-CoV-2 infection. TCRdb reprocessed the 5' RACE reads via MiXCR and lists one record per CDR3 protein. The sample includes 50,000 to 70,000 distinct CDR3 sequences, 5.9% of them seen just once. The sequenced sample was whole blood, obtained at baseline. These receptors were taken from an adult who was a healthcare worker with PCR-confirmed SARS-CoV-2 infection or an uninfected control (not recorded which).

This clonotype was counted only a few times. This chain connects TRBV10-3 to TRBJ1-6, with TRBD1 as a possible D gene (6 bases). Germline V lookup: CDR1 ENHRY, CDR2 SYGVKD. This CDR3 spans 15 amino acids. Between the trimmed V and J ends, which lost 4 bases and 10 bases, there was a span of 17 bases. The chain's CDR3 is CAISGIKDSQSPLHF. The DNA of the CDR3 is TGTGCCATCAGTGGAATAAAGGACAGTCAGTCACCCCTCCACTTT.

As concerns this clonotype: This may arise from a read error, as a much more abundant clone is one base away. This chain joins TRBV12-3 or TRBV12-4 and TRBJ1-6, with TRBD1 as a possible D gene (5 bases). There are 14 residues in the CDR3. The ends were cut back, 3 bases at V and 10 bases at J, with 13 bases in the middle. In DNA form, the CDR3 reads TGTGCCAGCAGTTTGTCGGTCGGGGGGTCACCCCTCCACTTT. This encodes CASSLSVGGSPLHF.

This chain connects TRBV28 to TRBJ1-5; D is unclear. Germline V CDR1 and CDR2: MDHEN, SYDVKM. V was shortened by 7 bases and J by 8 bases, with 18 bases between the two germline ends. This CDR3 spans 14 amino acids. The CDR3 loop is CASTGRAGFEPQHF. The DNA for the CDR3 is TGTGCCAGCACCGGAAGGGCCGGTTTTGAGCCCCAGCATTTT.